This T cell receptor beta chain derives from a study of blood T cells in healthy people across ages. Germline V gene lookup returns CDR1 MNHEY and CDR2 SMNVEV (reference sequence). CDR3 size: 16 residues. V lost 2 bases, J lost 1 base, and 6 bases stayed unmatched. Through a sample-barcoded 5' primer and a J-beta primer mix, a second PCR was run for roughly 7 to 11 cycles. MiXCR was run by TCRdb on the 5' RACE reads, yielding one entry per CDR3 protein. The sample gives 780,000 or so distinct CDR3 sequences, more than 55% of which show up once; roughly 25% is in the top ten. The gene calls are TRBV27 and TRBJ2-5; 8 positions match TRBD1. The TCR comes from a man between 40 and 49 years old in good health. Sequencing was performed on blood. The CDR3 here is CASSLDGQGFQETQYF. DNA of the CDR3: TGTGCCAGCAGTTTAGATGGACAGGGCTTCCAAGAGACCCAGTACTTC.